A single sample gave rise to the 20 T cell receptor beta chains below, sequenced in a study of OX40 agonist ivuxolimab in advanced cancers. Libraries were prepared by immunoSEQ multiplex PCR; TCRdb keeps only in-frame clonotypes and omits some of them. The sample lists under 150,000 clones; about 93% were seen once. The sequenced sample was CD4+ or CD8+ T cells sorted from blood, obtained in a trial of the OX40 agonist ivuxolimab. The receptors shown here come from an adult with an advanced solid tumor such as melanoma, head and neck, liver or kidney cancer.

V is TRBV21-1 and J is TRBJ2-6; the listed D gene, TRBD2, was not tested against the DNA. TRBV21-1 is assigned pseudogene status. The CDR3 is made up of 18 amino acids. CDR3 nucleotides: TGTGCCAGCAGCACACCTCACGACTCTCACGCTGGGGCCAACGTCCTGACTTTC. Its protein is CASSTPHDSHAGANVLTF.

This clone was observed a single time. The chain joins TRBV11-2 to TRBJ2-7; 7 nucleotides line up with TRBD2. Unmatched junction bases numbered 1, after V lost 1 base and J lost 1 base. Germline assignment: CDR1 SGHAT and CDR2 FQNNGV. The CDR3 has 14 residues. CDR3 region: CASSLVGGSYEQYF. The CDR3 DNA reads TGTGCCAGCAGCTTAGTGGGGGGGTCCTACGAGCAGTACTTC.

The chain carries TRBV6-5 and TRBJ2-3, with D unresolved. Trimming took 7 bases from V and 4 from J, leaving 15 bases between them. The CDR3 runs to 14 residues. Germline V lookup: CDR1 MNHEY, CDR2 SVGAGI. The CDR3 DNA follows: TGTGCCAGCATGTGGCAAGGACCACCAGATACGCAGTATTTT. As protein: CASMWQGPPDTQYF.

The rearrangement links TRBV10-1 to TRBJ2-7; perhaps D is TRBD1 or TRBD2 (5 bases each). This CDR3 is 15 amino acids long. The germline CDR1 and CDR2 sequences are WNHNN and SYGVQD (reference sequence). The V end was cut by 3 bases, the J end by 4 bases, with 16 bases between. The CDR3 DNA reads as TGCGCCAGCAGTGACCCGGCAGGGACGGTGTACGAGCAGTACTTC. This sequence encodes CASSDPAGTVYEQYF.

This rearrangement joins TRBV9 to TRBJ1-3; TRBD1 aligns across 7 bases. CDR1 is SGDLS, CDR2 YYNGEE, per germline. The CDR3 length is 14 residues. V shed 3 bases, J shed 4 bases, and the junction held 4 bases outside the gene matches. CDR3 nucleotide sequence: TGTGCCAGCAGCGCCACAGGGGCAGGAAACACCATATATTTT. Translated: CASSATGAGNTIYF.

This clone has a single count. This rearrangement joins TRBV7-8 to TRBJ2-7, with 9 bases matching TRBD1. The CDR3 has 15 residues. Germline V gives CDR1 SGHVS, CDR2 FQNEAQ. Germline trimming cut 2 bases from V and 3 bases from J; bases unmatched to any gene: 5. This chain's CDR3 is CASSLFGTGIYEQYF. The CDR3, as DNA: TGTGCCAGCAGCTTATTCGGGACAGGGATCTACGAGCAGTACTTC.

V and J are TRBV11-1 and TRBJ1-6; D is ambiguous. The germline gives CDR1 SGHAT, CDR2 FQDESV (reference sequence). The germline V and J ends were trimmed by 5 bases and 2 bases, with 13 bases remaining between them. The CDR3 sequence is 16 residues long. CDR3 region: CASSRGTGTYNSPLHF. DNA of the CDR3: TGTGCCAGCAGCCGAGGAACGGGGACCTATAATTCACCCCTCCACTTT.

The V gene is TRBV10-2, the J gene TRBJ1-1, with D unclear. The V end lost 6 bases, the J end lost 1 base, and 9 bases lay between the germline ends. The CDR3 contains 13 residues. CDR1 WSHSY and CDR2 SAAADI come from the germline V gene. CDR3 residues: CASRILQNTEAFF. CDR3 DNA: TGCGCCAGCAGAATCCTGCAGAACACTGAAGCTTTCTTT.

This sequence joins TRBV9 and TRBJ1-1; 11 bases match TRBD1. Germline CDR1 reads SGDLS; CDR2 reads YYNGEE. V shed 2 bases, J shed 4 bases, and the junction held 4 bases outside the gene matches. The CDR3 spans 15 residues. CDR3 nucleotide sequence: TGTGCCAGCAGCGTCGGACAGGGGGCAACCACTGAAGCTTTCTTT. It translates to CASSVGQGATTEAFF.

The V gene is TRBV5-4, the J gene TRBJ1-4, with 7 bases matching TRBD1. Germline CDR1 is SGHNT and CDR2 is YYREEE (reference sequence). The CDR3 spans 14 residues. The junction had 6 bases not matched to a gene; V was cut back by 0 bases and J by 10 bases. CDR3 coding DNA: TGTGCCAGCAGCTTGGCGGCAGGGGGGAGAAAACTGTTTTTT. This encodes CASSLAAGGRKLFF.

The V call is TRBV9, the J call TRBJ1-1; D unresolved. This CDR3 contains 14 residues. The V end was cut by 0 bases, the J end by 4 bases, with 10 bases between. The germline V gene encodes CDR1 SGDLS and CDR2 YYNGEE. CDR3 DNA sequence: TGTGCCAGCAGCGTAGCCACGGTGGGCACTGAAGCTTTCTTT. Protein: CASSVATVGTEAFF. Using reference TRBV9 and TRBJ1-1 for the parts outside the CDR3, the full variable domain is DSGVTQTPKHLITATGQRVTLRCSPRSGDLSVYWYQQSLDQGLQFLIQYYNGEERAKGNILERFSAQQFPDLHSELNLSSLELGDSALYFCASSVATVGTEAFFGQGTRLTVV.

This clone has just one count. The genes are TRBV23-1 and TRBJ2-7; maybe TRBD2 (6 bases). TRBV23-1 is sorted into the ORF group, with uncertain function. V gave up 0 bases and J gave up 5 bases, with 14 bases separating them. CDR3 length: 15 amino acids. CDR3 loop: CASSQSWAGGDEQYF. CDR3 nucleotide sequence: TGCGCCAGCAGTCAATCGTGGGCCGGGGGAGACGAGCAGTACTTC.

The chain employs TRBV11-3 and TRBJ2-5, with D tentatively TRBD1 (6 bases). In germline, CDR1 is SGHNT, CDR2 YENEEA. This CDR3 has 14 residues. V was clipped by 3 bases and J by 5 bases, with 13 bases between them. Here the CDR3 DNA reads TGTGCCAGCAGCTTCAGGGGAAATAGGGAGACCCAGTACTTC. Protein: CASSFRGNRETQYF.

On this clone itself: Other DNA variants within this sample encode the same CDR3. The chain is built from TRBV25-1 and TRBJ1-2, with a possible D match to TRBD1 (5 bases). The CDR3 loop spans 15 amino acids. The V end was cut by 3 bases, the J end by 11 bases, with 22 bases between. The V gene's germline CDR1 is MGHDK and CDR2 SYGVNS. Here the CDR3 reads CASSELLGQGTVYTF. For the CDR3, the DNA is TGTGCCAGCAGTGAGCTATTGGGGCAGGGCACTGTGTACACCTTC.

This clone was seen only once. The chain carries TRBV4-1 and TRBJ2-7, with TRBD2 matching 9 bases. Losses at the gene ends were 1 base for V and 7 bases for J; bases not matched to a gene: 11. The germline gives CDR1 MGHRA, CDR2 YSYEKL. The CDR3 has 16 amino acids. CDR3 in DNA: TGCGCCAGCAGCCAAGTCTACCAGCGGGAGGCAGGAGAGCAGTACTTC. This translates into CASSQVYQREAGEQYF.

J is TRBJ2-5 and V is TRBV2, with 7 bases aligning to TRBD1. This CDR3 has 14 residues. Germline V gene data show CDR1 as SNHLY and CDR2 as FYNNEI. V lost 10 bases to trimming and J lost 5 bases; unmatched junction nucleotides: 13. The CDR3 loop is CATRPDRPGETQYF. CDR3 DNA: TGTGCCACCCGCCCGGACAGGCCAGGGGAGACCCAGTACTTC.

This chain links TRBV5-4 with TRBJ2-5; tentative D call: TRBD2 (5 bases). Trimming took off 2 bases at V and 4 bases at J, with 12 bases between the two ends. The length of the CDR3 is 14 residues. Germline assignment: CDR1 SGHNT and CDR2 YYREEE (reference sequence). The CDR3 is CASSFSGRGETQYF. For the CDR3, the DNA is TGTGCCAGCAGCTTCTCGGGGAGAGGAGAGACCCAGTACTTC.

The chain joins TRBV5-1 to TRBJ2-3; 7 bases line up with TRBD2. Germline trimming cut 1 base from V and 2 bases from J; bases unmatched to any gene: 13. CDR1 is SGHRS and CDR2 is YFSETQ in the germline V gene. The CDR3 runs to 18 residues. The CDR3, as DNA: TGCGCCAGCAGCTTGAATATAGGGTCTAGCGGATTCACAGATACGCAGTATTTT. It yields the protein CASSLNIGSSGFTDTQYF.

CDR3 in amino acids: CASSPPGGEGRTEAFF. CDR3 coding DNA: TGTGCCAGCTCACCACCCGGGGGGGAGGGGCGCACTGAAGCTTTCTTT. V and J are TRBV18 and TRBJ1-1; tentatively, D is TRBD1 (5 bases). The CDR3 has 16 amino acids. Germline V CDR1 and CDR2: KGHSH, LQKENI. V was pared by 0 bases and J by 4 bases, with 15 bases between. Variable domain in full (rest from reference TRBV18 and TRBJ1-1): NAGVMQNPRHLVRRRGQEARLRCSPMKGHSHVYWYRQLPEEGLKFMVYLQKENIIDESGMPKERFSAEFPKEGPSILRIQQVVRGDSAAYFCASSPPGGEGRTEAFFGQGTRLTVV.

The chain recombines TRBV7-2 with TRBJ1-2; D remains unclear. CDR1 SGHTA and CDR2 FQGNSA come from the germline V gene. The length of the CDR3 is 13 residues. Between the trimmed V and J ends, which lost 1 base and 6 bases, there was a span of 9 bases. The CDR3 DNA is TGTGCCAGCAGCTTAGGAAGGGCGAATGGCTACACCTTC. This sequence encodes CASSLGRANGYTF.